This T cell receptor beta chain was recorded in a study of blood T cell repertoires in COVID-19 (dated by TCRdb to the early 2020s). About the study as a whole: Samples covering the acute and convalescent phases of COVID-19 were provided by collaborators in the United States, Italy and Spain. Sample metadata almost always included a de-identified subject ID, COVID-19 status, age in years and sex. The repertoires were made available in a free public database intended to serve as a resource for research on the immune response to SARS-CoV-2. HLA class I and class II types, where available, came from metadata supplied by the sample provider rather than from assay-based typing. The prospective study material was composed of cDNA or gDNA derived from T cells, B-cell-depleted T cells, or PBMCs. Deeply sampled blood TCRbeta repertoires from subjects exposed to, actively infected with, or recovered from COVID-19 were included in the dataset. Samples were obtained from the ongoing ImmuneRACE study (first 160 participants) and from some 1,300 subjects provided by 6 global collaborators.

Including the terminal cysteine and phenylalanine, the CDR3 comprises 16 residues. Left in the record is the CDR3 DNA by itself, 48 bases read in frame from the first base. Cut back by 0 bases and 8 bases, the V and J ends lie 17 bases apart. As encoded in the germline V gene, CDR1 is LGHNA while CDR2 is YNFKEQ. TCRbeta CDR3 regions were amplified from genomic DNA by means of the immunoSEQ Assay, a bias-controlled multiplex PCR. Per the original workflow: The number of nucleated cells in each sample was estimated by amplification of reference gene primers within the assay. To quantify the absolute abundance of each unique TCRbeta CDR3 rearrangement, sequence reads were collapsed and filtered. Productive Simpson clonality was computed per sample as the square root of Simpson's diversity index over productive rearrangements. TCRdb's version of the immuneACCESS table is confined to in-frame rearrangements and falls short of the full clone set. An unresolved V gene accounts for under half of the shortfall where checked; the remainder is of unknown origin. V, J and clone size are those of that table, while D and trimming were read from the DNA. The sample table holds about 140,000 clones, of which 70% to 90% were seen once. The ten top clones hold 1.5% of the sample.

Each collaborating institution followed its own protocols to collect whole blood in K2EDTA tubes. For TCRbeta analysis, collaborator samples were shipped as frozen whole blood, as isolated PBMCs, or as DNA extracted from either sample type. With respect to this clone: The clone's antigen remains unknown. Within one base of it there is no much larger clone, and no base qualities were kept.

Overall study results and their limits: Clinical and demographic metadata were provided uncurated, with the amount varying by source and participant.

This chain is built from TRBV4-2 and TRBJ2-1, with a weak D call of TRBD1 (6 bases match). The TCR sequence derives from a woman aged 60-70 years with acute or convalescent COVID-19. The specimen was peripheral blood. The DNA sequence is TGTGCCAGCAGCCAAGATTCCGGCAGGGGCAGGTATGAGCAGTTCTTC. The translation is CASSQDSGRGRYEQFF.